This entry is about one TCR beta chain. Its antigen is not identified. The germline V gene encodes CDR1 SGHVS and CDR2 FQNEAQ. V lost 4 bases to trimming and J lost 3 bases; unmatched junction nucleotides: 7. The CDR3 has 15 residues. Sequencing was performed with immunoSEQ multiplex PCR; in TCRdb, only in-frame clones are kept and a portion is missing. This table has 98,000 or so clones, 75% to 90% appearing once. The data are from a study of T cell responses to AZD1222 COVID-19 vaccine. General study points: Only a handful of AZD1222 recipients, several in all, had baseline seropositivity.

This receptor was identified in an adult in good health. This specimen consisted of peripheral blood, obtained on day 0 of AZD1222 vaccination. The V and J genes are TRBV7-8 and TRBJ2-7; 9 bases match TRBD1. This CDR3 is CASSSGTGRFYEQYF. CDR3 coding DNA: TGTGCCAGCAGCTCCGGGACAGGGAGATTCTACGAGCAGTACTTC.